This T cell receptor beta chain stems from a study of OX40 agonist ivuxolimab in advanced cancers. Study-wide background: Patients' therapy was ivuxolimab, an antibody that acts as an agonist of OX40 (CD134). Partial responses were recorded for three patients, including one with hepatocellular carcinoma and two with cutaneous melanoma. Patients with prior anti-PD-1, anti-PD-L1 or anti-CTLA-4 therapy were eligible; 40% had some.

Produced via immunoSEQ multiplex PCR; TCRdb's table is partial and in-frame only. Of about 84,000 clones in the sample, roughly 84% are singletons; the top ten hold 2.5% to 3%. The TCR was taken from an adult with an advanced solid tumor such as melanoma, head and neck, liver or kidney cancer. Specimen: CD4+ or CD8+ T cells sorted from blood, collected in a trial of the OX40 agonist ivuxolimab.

This CDR3 is CASSPRPRGPGANVLTF. Here the CDR3 DNA reads TGTGCCAGCAGCCCCCGTCCCAGGGGACCTGGGGCCAACGTCCTGACTTTC. This chain connects TRBV9 to TRBJ2-6, with a tentative D call TRBD1 (6 bases). The germline gives CDR1 SGDLS, CDR2 YYNGEE. This CDR3 contains 17 residues. The V and J ends lost 4 bases and 2 bases respectively, with 16 bases between them.